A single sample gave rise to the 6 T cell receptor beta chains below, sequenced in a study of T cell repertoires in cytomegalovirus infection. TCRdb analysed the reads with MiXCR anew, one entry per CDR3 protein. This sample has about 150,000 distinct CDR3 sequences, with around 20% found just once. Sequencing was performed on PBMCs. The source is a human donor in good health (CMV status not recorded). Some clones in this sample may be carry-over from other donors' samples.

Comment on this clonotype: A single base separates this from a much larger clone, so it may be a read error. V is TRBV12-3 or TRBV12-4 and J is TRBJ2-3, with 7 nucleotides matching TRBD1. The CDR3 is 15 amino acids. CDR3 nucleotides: TGTGCCAGCAGTCCTCGGGGTCGAGGGACAGATACGAAGTATTTT. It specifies CASSPRGRGTDTKYF.

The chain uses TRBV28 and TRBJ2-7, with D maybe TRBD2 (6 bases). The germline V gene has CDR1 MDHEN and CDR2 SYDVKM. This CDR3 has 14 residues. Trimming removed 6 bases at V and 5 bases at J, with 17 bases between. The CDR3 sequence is CASRLRGAGHEQYF. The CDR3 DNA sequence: TGTGCCAGCAGGCTCCGGGGTGCGGGGCACGAGCAGTACTTC.

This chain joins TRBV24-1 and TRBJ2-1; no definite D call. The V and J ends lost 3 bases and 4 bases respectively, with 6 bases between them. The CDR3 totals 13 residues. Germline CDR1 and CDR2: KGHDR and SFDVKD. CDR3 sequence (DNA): TGTGCCACCAGTGATGTTAATTACAATGAGCAGTTCTTC. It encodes CATSDVNYNEQFF.

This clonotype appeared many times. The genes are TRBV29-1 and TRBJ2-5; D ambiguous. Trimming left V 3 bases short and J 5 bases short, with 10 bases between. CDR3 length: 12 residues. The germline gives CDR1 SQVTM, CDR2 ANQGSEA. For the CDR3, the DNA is TGCAGCGTTGATATGGGTCGGGAGACCCAGTACTTC. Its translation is CSVDMGRETQYF.

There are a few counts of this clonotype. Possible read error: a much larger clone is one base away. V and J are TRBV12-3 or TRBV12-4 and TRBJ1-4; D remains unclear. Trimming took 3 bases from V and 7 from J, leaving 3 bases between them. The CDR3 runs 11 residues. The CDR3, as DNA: TGTGCCAGCAGTTTGGGTGAAAAACTGTTTTTT. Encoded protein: CASSLGEKLFF.

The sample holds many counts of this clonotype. The CDR3 reads CASSRVNTGSGDTDTQYF. In nucleotides, the CDR3 is TGTGCCAGCAGCCGAGTAAATACAGGGAGCGGGGACACAGATACGCAGTATTTT. The J gene is TRBJ2-3, the V gene TRBV7-2; perhaps TRBD2 as D (7 bases). Trimming pared 5 bases from V and 2 bases from J, leaving 23 bases between. The germline V gene has CDR1 SGHTA and CDR2 FQGNSA. The CDR3 is 18 residues long.